This T cell receptor (beta chain) is from a study of blood T cell repertoires in COVID-19. Across the study: Samples of COVID-19 (acute and convalescent) were obtained from the United States, Italy and Spain. The analysed material was cDNA or gDNA that came from T cells, B-cell-depleted T cells, or PBMCs.

The CDR3 is 13 residues long. Trimming removed 7 bases from V and 5 bases from J; junction bases left unmatched: 8. Germline-derived CDR1 and CDR2 are SGHDT and YYEEEE. As handled by the study authors: Quantification of nucleated cells was approximated via reference gene primer amplification. Libraries were prepared by immunoSEQ multiplex PCR; TCRdb keeps only in-frame clonotypes and omits some of them. For V, J and clone size, that table is used; D and trimming come from the DNA. Of about 150,000 clones listed, roughly nine tenths are singletons. Sequencing input: peripheral blood. This receptor was obtained from a woman in her 70s with acute or convalescent COVID-19. The V call is TRBV5-6, the J call TRBJ2-5, with 7 bases lining up with TRBD1. The CDR3 DNA follows: TGTGCCAGCTCTCCGGACAGGCGGGAGACCCAGTACTTC. Translation gives CASSPDRRETQYF. Using reference TRBV5-6 and TRBJ2-5 for the parts outside the CDR3, the full variable domain is DAGVTQSPTHLIKTRGQQVTLRCSPKSGHDTVSWYQQALGQGPQFIFQYYEEEERQRGNFPDRFSGHQFPNYSSELNVNALLLGDSALYLCASSPDRRETQYFGPGTRLLVL.